These 11 T cell receptor beta chains came from one sample sequenced in a study of post-analysis software for immune sequencing data. General study points: TRBV5-6, TRBV5-1 and TRBV20-1 were among a few TRBV segments more frequent in patients than controls.

Included in the TCR beta cDNA libraries were unique molecular identifiers. In TCRdb, the PCR reads were re-called with MiXCR into one record per CDR3 protein. Among hundreds of thousands of distinct CDR3 sequences listed, around 60% were seen once. The antigens for these receptors are not known. The source material was blood. The origin of the receptors is a girl aged 2-10 years with multiple sclerosis.

The chain is built from TRBV25-1 and TRBJ2-3; TRBD2 is a possible D gene (7 bases). The CDR3 runs 14 residues. V lost 1 base and J 6 bases, leaving 11 bases between the germline ends. Germline values: CDR1 MGHDK, CDR2 SYGVNS. In nucleotides, the CDR3 is TGTGCCAGCAGTGAATTGGGGGGGCCCGATACGCAGTATTTT. Its protein product is CASSELGGPDTQYF.

This rearrangement joins TRBV2 to TRBJ1-1, with unresolved D. Germline loops: CDR1 SNHLY, CDR2 FYNNEI. Deletions cut 5 bases from V and 11 bases from J, with 12 bases between. This CDR3 is 11 amino acids long. The CDR3 here is CASSQDARAFF. In DNA, the CDR3 is TGTGCCAGCAGTCAAGACGCGAGGGCTTTCTTT.

The rearrangement links TRBV29-1 to TRBJ1-2, with TRBD1 matching over 7 bases. CDR1 and CDR2 from the germline V gene are SQVTM and ANQGSEA. This CDR3 has 12 residues. The trim removed 7 bases at V and 2 bases at J, leaving 4 bases unmatched. The CDR3 nucleotides read TGCAGCGGGATGACAGGGAACTATGGCTACACCTTC. It encodes CSGMTGNYGYTF. The full variable domain, completed using reference TRBV29-1 and TRBJ1-2, is SAVISQKPSRDICQRGTSLTIQCQVDSQVTMMFWYRQQPGQSLTLIATANQGSEATYESGFVIDKFPISRPNLTFSTLTVSNMSPEDSSIYLCSGMTGNYGYTFGSGTRLTVV.

The chain couples TRBV7-9 to TRBJ2-5; no reliable D call. This CDR3 is built from 14 residues. The germline CDR1 and CDR2 sequences are SEHNR and FQNEAQ (reference sequence). V was pared by 4 bases and J by 1 base, with 10 bases between. The CDR3 region has the DNA TGTGCCAGCAGCTCCCGTGGGTTCCAAGAGACCCAGTACTTC. It encodes CASSSRGFQETQYF.

V is TRBV4-3 and J is TRBJ2-3; 14 bases fit TRBD2. The CDR3 length is 17 residues. From germline, CDR1 is LGHNA and CDR2 YSLEER. V lost 2 bases, J lost 4 bases, and 5 bases stayed unmatched. The CDR3 nucleotides are TGCGCCAGCAGCCAAATCGGGACTAGCGGGGGCGCAGATACGCAGTATTTT. The encoded protein is CASSQIGTSGGADTQYF.

The chain has TRBV13 and TRBJ2-3; 9 bases line up with TRBD2. The germline V gene encodes CDR1 PRHDT and CDR2 FYEKMQ (reference sequence). V was clipped by 3 bases and J by 6 bases; unmatched bases: 7. The CDR3 runs to 15 residues. CDR3 region: CASSFRREGPDTQYF. The CDR3 DNA reads as TGTGCCAGCAGCTTCCGGCGGGAGGGTCCGGATACGCAGTATTTT.

The chain couples TRBV29-1 to TRBJ2-3; TRBD2 might be the D (5 bases). Trimming left V 7 bases short and J 4 bases short, with 12 bases between. CDR3 length: 12 residues. From germline, CDR1 is SQVTM and CDR2 ANQGSEA. The chain's CDR3 is CSARLRADTQYF. The CDR3 bases are TGCAGCGCTCGCCTGAGGGCAGATACGCAGTATTTT.

V is TRBV6-2 or TRBV6-3 and J is TRBJ1-5; tentative D call: TRBD1 (5 bases). The CDR3 spans 17 residues. V was shortened by 0 bases and J by 7 bases, with 19 bases between the two germline ends. Germline loops: CDR1 MNHEY, CDR2 SVGEGT. In DNA, the CDR3 is TGTGCCAGCAGTTACTCCGCGCGGGGGTTGTTCGCACAGCCCCAGCATTTT. This gives the protein CASSYSARGLFAQPQHF.

This clonotype was seen a single time. The rearrangement links TRBV20-1 to TRBJ1-6; D possibly corresponds to TRBD1 (5 bases). CDR1 is DFQATT and CDR2 is SNEGSKA in the germline V gene (reference sequence). V dropped 0 bases and J dropped 13 bases, with 7 bases sitting between them. This CDR3 comprises 11 residues. The CDR3 spells CSAREGGPLHF. Written as DNA, the CDR3 is TGCAGTGCTAGAGAGGGGGGGCCCCTCCACTTT.

J is TRBJ2-5 and V is TRBV6-5, with TRBD2 matching 7 bases. The germline gives CDR1 MNHEY, CDR2 SVGAGI. With V trimmed by 6 bases and J by 1 base, 5 bases remained unmatched. CDR3 length: 14 amino acids. This CDR3 is CASRESGAQETQYF. The CDR3 DNA is TGTGCCAGCAGAGAAAGCGGGGCCCAAGAGACCCAGTACTTC.

This clonotype came up a few times. The chain has TRBV5-1 and TRBJ2-5; 8 bases map to TRBD2. Trimming removed 6 bases from V and 1 base from J; junction bases left unmatched: 17. Germline assignment: CDR1 SGHRS and CDR2 YFSETQ. This CDR3 contains 18 residues. The chain's CDR3 is CASTYELAVRGVQETQYF. CDR3 bases: TGCGCCAGCACCTACGAACTAGCGGTTCGAGGGGTCCAAGAGACCCAGTACTTC.